Listed here is a single T cell receptor (beta chain). This sample is part of a study of blood T cell repertoires in COVID-19. Turning to the study itself: In each case, the material was cDNA or gDNA derived from T cells, B-cell-depleted T cells, or PBMCs.

Per the original methods: Reference gene primers were amplified, and this amplification served to estimate nucleated cell counts. TCRdb's table, derived via immunoSEQ multiplex PCR, lists solely in-frame clones and lacks some. For V, J and clone size, that table is used; D and trimming come from the DNA. The sample contains roughly 120,000 clones, about 85% of which appear only once. The CDR3 has 13 residues. Germline values: CDR1 SGHAT, CDR2 FQNNGV. V lost 5 bases, J lost 6 bases, and 3 bases stayed unmatched. V and J are TRBV11-2 and TRBJ2-7, with 11 bases fitting TRBD2. The source material was peripheral blood. This TCR was sampled from a human donor in a cohort sampled during active COVID-19. The CDR3 nucleotides are TGTGCCAGCAGCCTTGGGACTAGCGGCGAGCAGTACTTC. This gives the protein CASSLGTSGEQYF.